This TCR beta chain was captured by sequencing in a study of blood T cells in healthy people across ages. The study, taken as a whole, reports: Diversity was estimated from one million T cells, and these estimates were considered underestimates.

Germline V gene data show CDR1 as GTSNPN and CDR2 as SVGIG (reference sequence). Trimming stripped 0 bases from V and 11 bases from J, with 10 bases between. The CDR3 runs 11 residues. Details on this clonotype: No antigen is known for it.

Each of the donors had 9 to 10 milliliters of peripheral blood drawn into EDTA-treated Vacutainer tubes. With each sample, at least 6 micrograms of total RNA were extracted. The second PCR ran roughly 6 to 11 cycles with a sample-barcoded 5' primer and J-beta primers. In TCRdb, the 5' RACE reads were re-called with MiXCR into one record per CDR3 protein. Of 1.5 million to 2 million distinct CDR3 sequences in the sample, almost 35% were seen once. The receptor was isolated from a woman aged 25-40 years in good health. The J gene is TRBJ1-1, the V gene TRBV30; the D is unclear. The sequencing sample was made of blood. CDR3 amino acids: CAWSVEVRAFF. In DNA, the CDR3 is TGTGCCTGGAGTGTTGAGGTTAGGGCTTTCTTT.